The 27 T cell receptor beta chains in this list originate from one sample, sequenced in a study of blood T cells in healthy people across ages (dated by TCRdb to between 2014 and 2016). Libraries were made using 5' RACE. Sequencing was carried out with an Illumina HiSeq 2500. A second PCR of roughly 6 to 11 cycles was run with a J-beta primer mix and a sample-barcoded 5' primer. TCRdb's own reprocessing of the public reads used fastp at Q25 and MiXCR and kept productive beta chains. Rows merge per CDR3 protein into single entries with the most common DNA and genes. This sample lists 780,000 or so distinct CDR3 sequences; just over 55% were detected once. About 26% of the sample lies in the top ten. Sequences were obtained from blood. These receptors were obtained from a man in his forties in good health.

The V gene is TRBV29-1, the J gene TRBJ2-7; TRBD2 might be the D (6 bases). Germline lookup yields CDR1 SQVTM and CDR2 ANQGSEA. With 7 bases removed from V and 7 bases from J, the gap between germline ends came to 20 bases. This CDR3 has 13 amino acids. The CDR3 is CSAGYSGSNEQYF. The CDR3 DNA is TGCAGCGCGGGGTATAGCGGTTCCAATGAGCAGTACTTC.

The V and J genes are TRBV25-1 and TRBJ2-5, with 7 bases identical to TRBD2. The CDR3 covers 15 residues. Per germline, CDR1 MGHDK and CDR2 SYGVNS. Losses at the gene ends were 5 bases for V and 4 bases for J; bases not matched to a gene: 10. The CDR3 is CASSSAGVVPETQYF. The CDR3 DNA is TGTGCCAGCAGTTCTGCGGGAGTTGTCCCAGAGACCCAGTACTTC. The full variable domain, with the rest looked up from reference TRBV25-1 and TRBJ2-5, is EADIYQTPRYLVIGTGKKITLECSQTMGHDKMYWYQQDPGMELHLIHYSYGVNSTEKGDLSSESTVSRIRTEHFPLTLESARPSHTSQYLCASSSAGVVPETQYFGPGTRLLVL.

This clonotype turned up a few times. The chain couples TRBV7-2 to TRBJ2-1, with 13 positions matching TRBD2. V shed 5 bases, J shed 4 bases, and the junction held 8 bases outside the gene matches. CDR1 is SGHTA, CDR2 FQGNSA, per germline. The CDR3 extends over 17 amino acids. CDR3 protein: CASSHGTSGNRYNEQFF. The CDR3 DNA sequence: TGTGCCAGCAGCCACGGGACTAGCGGGAACCGATACAATGAGCAGTTCTTC.

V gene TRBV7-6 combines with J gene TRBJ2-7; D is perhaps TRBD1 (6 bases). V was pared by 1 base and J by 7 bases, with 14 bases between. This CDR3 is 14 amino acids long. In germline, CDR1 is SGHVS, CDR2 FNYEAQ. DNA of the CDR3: TGTGCCAGCAGCTTAGTAGCAGGGGATAATGAGCAGTACTTC. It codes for CASSLVAGDNEQYF.

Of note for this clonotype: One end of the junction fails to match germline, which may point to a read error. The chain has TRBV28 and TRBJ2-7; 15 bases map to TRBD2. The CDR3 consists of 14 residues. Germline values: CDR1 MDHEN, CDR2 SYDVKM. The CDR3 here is CASSLEGLAGGRNF. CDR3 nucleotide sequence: TGTGCCAGCAGTTTAGAGGGACTAGCGGGAGGTAGGAACTTC.

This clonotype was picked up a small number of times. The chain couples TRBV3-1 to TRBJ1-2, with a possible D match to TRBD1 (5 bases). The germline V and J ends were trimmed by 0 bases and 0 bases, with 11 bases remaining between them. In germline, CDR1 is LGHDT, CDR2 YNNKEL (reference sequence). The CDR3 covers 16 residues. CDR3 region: CASSQDRGGTNYGYTF. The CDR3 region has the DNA TGTGCCAGCAGCCAAGATCGCGGGGGTACTAACTATGGCTACACCTTC.

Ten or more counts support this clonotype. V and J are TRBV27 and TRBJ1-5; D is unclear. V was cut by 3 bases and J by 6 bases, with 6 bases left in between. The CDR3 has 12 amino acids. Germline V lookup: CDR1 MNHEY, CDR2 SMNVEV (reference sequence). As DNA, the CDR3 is TGTGCCAGCAGTTTGACGGGTCAGCCCCAGCATTTT. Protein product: CASSLTGQPQHF.

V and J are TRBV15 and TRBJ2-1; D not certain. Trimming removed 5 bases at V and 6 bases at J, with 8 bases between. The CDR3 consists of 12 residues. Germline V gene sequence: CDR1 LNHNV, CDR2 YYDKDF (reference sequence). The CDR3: CATSRLFNEQFF. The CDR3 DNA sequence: TGTGCCACCAGCCGGCTATTCAATGAGCAGTTCTTC.

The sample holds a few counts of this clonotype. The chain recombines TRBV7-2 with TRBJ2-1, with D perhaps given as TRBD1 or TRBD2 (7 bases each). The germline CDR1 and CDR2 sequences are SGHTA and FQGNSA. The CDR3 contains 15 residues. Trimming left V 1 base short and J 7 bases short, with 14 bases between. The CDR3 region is CASSLGQGGVNEQFF. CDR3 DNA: TGTGCCAGCAGCTTAGGGCAGGGGGGGGTGAATGAGCAGTTCTTC.

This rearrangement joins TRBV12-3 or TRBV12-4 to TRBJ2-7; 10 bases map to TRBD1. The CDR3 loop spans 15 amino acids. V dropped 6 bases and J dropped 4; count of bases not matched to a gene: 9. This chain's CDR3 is CASSPAGTGDYEQYF. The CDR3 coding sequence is TGTGCCAGCAGCCCGGCCGGGACAGGGGATTACGAGCAGTACTTC.

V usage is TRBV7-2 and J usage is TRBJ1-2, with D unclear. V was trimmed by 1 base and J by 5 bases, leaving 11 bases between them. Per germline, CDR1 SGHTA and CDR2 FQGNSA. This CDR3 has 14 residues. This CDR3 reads CASSLVSMSYGYTF. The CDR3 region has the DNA TGTGCCAGCAGCTTAGTATCAATGAGTTATGGCTACACCTTC.

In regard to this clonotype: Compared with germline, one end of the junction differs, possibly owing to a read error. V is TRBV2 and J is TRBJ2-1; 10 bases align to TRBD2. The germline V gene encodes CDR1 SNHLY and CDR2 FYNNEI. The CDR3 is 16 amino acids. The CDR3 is CASSPNGAGGYNEQFF. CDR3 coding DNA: TGTGCCAGCAGTCCCAACGGAGCGGGGGGGTACAATGAGCAGTTCTTT.

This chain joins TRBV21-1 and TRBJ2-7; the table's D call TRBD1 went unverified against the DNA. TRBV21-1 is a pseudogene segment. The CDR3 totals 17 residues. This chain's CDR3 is CASSKVYGGGFRYEQYF. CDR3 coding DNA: TGTGCCAGCAGCAAAGTTTATGGTGGGGGGTTTCGCTACGAGCAGTACTTC.

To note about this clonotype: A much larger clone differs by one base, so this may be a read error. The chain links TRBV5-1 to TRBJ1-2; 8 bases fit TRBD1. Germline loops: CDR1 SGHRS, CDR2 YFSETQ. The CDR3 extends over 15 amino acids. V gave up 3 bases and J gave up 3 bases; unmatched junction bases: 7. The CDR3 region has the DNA TGCGCCAGCAGCTGGAGCATACAGGGGGACTATGGCTACACCTTC. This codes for CASSWSIQGDYGYTF.

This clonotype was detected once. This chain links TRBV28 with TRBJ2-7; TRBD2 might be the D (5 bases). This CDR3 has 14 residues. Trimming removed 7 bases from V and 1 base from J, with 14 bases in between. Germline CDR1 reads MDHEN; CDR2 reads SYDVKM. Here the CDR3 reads CASNPPPGSYEQYF. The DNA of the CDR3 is TGTGCCAGCAATCCTCCCCCGGGGTCCTACGAGCAGTACTTC. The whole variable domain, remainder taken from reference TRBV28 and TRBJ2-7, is DVKVTQSSRYLVKRTGEKVFLECVQDMDHENMFWYRQDPGLGLRLIYFSYDVKMKEKGDIPEGYSVSREKKERFSLILESASTNQTSMYLCASNPPPGSYEQYFGPGTRLTVT.

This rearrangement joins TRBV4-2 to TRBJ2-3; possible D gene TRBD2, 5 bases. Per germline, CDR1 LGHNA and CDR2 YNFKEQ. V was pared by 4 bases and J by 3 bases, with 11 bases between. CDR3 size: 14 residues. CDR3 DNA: TGTGCCAGCAGCCCCGGGGTAGGGACAGATACGCAGTATTTT. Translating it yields CASSPGVGTDTQYF.

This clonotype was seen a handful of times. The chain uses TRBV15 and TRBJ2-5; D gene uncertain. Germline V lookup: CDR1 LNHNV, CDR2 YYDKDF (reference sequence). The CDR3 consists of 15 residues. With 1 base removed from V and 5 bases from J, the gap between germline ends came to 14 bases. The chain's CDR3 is CATSRGFGEGETQYF. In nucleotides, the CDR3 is TGTGCCACCAGCAGAGGATTTGGGGAAGGGGAGACCCAGTACTTC.

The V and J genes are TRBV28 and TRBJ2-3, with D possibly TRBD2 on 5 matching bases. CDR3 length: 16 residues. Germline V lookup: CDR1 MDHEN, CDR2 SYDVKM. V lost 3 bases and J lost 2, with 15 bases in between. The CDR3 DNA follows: TGTGCCAGCAGTTTCCTCCGAGCGGAGTCCACAGATACGCAGTATTTT. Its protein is CASSFLRAESTDTQYF.

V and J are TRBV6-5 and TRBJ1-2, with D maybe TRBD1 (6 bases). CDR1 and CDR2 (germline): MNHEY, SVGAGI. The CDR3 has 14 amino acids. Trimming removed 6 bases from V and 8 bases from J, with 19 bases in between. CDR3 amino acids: CASSPYGGRSGYTF. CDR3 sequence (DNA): TGTGCCAGCAGCCCTTACGGGGGCAGGTCCGGCTACACCTTC.

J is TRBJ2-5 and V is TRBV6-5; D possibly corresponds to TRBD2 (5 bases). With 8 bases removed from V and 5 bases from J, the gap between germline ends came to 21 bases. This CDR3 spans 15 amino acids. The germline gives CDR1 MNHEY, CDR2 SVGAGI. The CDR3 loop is CASSRNGVVKETQYF. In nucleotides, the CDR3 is TGTGCCAGCTCACGCAACGGGGTTGTTAAGGAGACCCAGTACTTC.

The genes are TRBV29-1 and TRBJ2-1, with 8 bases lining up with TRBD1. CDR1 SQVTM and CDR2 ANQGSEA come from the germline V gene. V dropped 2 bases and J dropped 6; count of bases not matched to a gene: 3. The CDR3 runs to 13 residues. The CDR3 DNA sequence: TGCAGCGTTGAACAGGGGGCCGGCAATGAGCAGTTCTTC. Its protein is CSVEQGAGNEQFF.

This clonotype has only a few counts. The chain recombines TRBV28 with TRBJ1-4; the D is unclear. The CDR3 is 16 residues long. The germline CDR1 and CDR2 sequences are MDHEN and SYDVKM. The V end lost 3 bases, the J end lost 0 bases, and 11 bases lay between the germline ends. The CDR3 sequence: CASSFETAATNEKLFF. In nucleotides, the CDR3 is TGTGCCAGCAGTTTCGAAACAGCCGCAACTAATGAAAAACTGTTTTTT. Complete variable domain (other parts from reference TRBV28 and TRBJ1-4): DVKVTQSSRYLVKRTGEKVFLECVQDMDHENMFWYRQDPGLGLRLIYFSYDVKMKEKGDIPEGYSVSREKKERFSLILESASTNQTSMYLCASSFETAATNEKLFFGSGTQLSVL.

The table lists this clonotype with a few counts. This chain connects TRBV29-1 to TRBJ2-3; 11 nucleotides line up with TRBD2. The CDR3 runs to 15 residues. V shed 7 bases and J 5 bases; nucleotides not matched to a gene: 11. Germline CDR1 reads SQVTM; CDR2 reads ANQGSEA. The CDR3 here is CSAPVAGGMGDTQYF. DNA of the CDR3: TGCAGCGCTCCCGTAGCGGGAGGGATGGGAGATACGCAGTATTTT.

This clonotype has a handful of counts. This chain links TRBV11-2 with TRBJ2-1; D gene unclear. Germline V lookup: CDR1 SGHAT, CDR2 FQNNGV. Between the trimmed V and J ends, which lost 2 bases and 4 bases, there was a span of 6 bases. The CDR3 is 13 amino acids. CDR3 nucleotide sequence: TGTGCCAGCAGCTTAAACCGTTACAATGAGCAGTTCTTC. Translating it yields CASSLNRYNEQFF.

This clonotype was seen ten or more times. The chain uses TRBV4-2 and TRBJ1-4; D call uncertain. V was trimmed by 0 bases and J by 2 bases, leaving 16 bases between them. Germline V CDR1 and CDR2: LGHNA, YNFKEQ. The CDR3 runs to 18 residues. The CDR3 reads CASSQEVGFLGTNEKLFF. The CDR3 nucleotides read TGTGCCAGCAGCCAAGAGGTGGGCTTCTTGGGGACTAATGAAAAACTGTTTTTT.

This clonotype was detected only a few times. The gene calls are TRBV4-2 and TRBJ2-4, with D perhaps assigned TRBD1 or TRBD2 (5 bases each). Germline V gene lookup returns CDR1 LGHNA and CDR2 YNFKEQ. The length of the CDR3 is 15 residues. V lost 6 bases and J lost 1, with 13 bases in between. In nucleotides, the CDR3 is TGTGCCAGCAGGGTCGGGGCAGGGGCCAAAAACATTCAGTACTTC. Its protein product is CASRVGAGAKNIQYF.

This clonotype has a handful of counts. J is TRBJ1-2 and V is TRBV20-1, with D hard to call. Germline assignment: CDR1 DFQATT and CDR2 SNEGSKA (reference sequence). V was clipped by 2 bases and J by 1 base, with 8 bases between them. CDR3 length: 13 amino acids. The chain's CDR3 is CSARQSLNYGYTF. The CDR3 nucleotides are TGCAGTGCTAGACAGTCCCTTAACTATGGCTACACCTTC.